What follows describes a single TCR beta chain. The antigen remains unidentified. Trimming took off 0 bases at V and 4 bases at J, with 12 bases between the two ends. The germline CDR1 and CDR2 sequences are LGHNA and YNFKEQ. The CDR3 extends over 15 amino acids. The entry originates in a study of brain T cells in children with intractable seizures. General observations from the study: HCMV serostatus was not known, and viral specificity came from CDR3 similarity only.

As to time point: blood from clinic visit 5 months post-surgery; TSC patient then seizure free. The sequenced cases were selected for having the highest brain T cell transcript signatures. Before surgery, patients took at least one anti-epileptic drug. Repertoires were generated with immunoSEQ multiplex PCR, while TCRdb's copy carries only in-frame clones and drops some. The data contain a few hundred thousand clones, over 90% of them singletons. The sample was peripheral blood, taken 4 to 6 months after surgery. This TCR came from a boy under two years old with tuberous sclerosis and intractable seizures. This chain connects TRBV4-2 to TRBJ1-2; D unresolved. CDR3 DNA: TGTGCCAGCAGCCAAGATCAATCGTCAGGCTATGGCTACACCTTC. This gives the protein CASSQDQSSGYGYTF.